The 17 T cell receptor beta chains reported below all come from one sample, sequenced in a study of blood T cell repertoires in COVID-19. TCRdb keeps only in-frame clones here, not all; method: immunoSEQ multiplex PCR. This table has fewer than 200,000 clones, less than 90% appearing once. Material for sequencing was peripheral blood. These receptors were taken from a woman in her sixties or seventies with COVID-19, enrolled during active disease.

The gene calls are TRBV15 and TRBJ1-2; D not certain. The germline gives CDR1 LNHNV, CDR2 YYDKDF (reference sequence). The CDR3 spans 15 residues. The V end was cut by 0 bases, the J end by 8 bases, with 16 bases between. DNA of the CDR3: TGTGCCACCAGCAGAGATTTTGCAGGATCGGGGGGCTACACCTTC. It yields the protein CATSRDFAGSGGYTF.

This clone was recorded once. This sequence joins TRBV6-5 and TRBJ1-2; 7 nucleotides agree with TRBD1. Germline V gene sequence: CDR1 MNHEY, CDR2 SVGAGI. The ends lost 6 bases at V and 5 bases at J; junction bases unmatched: 9. The CDR3 totals 14 residues. CDR3 protein: CASRNLDREYGYTF. The CDR3 nucleotides read TGTGCCAGCAGGAACCTCGACAGGGAGTATGGCTACACCTTC.

This chain connects TRBV7-2 to TRBJ2-7, with 7 nucleotides matching TRBD2. CDR3 length: 16 amino acids. The trim removed 5 bases at V and 0 bases at J, leaving 10 bases unmatched. The germline CDR1 and CDR2 sequences are SGHTA and FQGNSA. As DNA, the CDR3 is TGTGCCAGCAGCCCGGGAGGTACAAGGAGCTCCTACGAGCAGTACTTC. It encodes CASSPGGTRSSYEQYF.

This chain connects TRBV29-1 to TRBJ2-5, with 11 bases identical to TRBD1. CDR1 is SQVTM, CDR2 ANQGSEA, per germline. V lost 8 bases, J lost 5 bases, and 4 bases stayed unmatched. This CDR3 comprises 12 residues. The CDR3 loop is CSLWTGGETQYF. The CDR3 nucleotides are TGCAGCTTATGGACAGGGGGCGAGACCCAGTACTTC. Filled out from reference TRBV29-1 and TRBJ2-5, the complete variable domain reads SAVISQKPSRDICQRGTSLTIQCQVDSQVTMMFWYRQQPGQSLTLIATANQGSEATYESGFVIDKFPISRPNLTFSTLTVSNMSPEDSSIYLCSLWTGGETQYFGPGTRLLVL.

This chain links TRBV7-6 with TRBJ1-2, with 11 nucleotides matching TRBD1. The CDR3 runs to 15 residues. The germline V gene encodes CDR1 SGHVS and CDR2 FNYEAQ. The ends lost 1 base at V and 6 bases at J; junction bases unmatched: 4. CDR3 in DNA: TGTGCCAGCAGCTTAGAAGGGGGACAGGGGGATGGCTACACCTTC. It translates to CASSLEGGQGDGYTF. Full variable domain (rest looked up from reference TRBV7-6 and TRBJ1-2): GAGVSQSPRYKVTKRGQDVALRCDPISGHVSLYWYRQALGQGPEFLTYFNYEAQQDKSGLPNDRFSAERPEGSISTLTIQRTEQRDSAMYRCASSLEGGQGDGYTFGSGTRLTVV.

This clone has just one count. The CDR3 region is CASRPHAGVGEAFF. The CDR3 nucleotides are TGTGCCAGCAGACCGCACGCAGGGGTGGGCGAAGCTTTCTTT. The chain carries TRBV3-1 (or the pseudogene TRBV3-2) and TRBJ1-1; tentative D call: TRBD1 (6 bases). The V and J ends lost 6 bases and 8 bases respectively, with 19 bases between them. The CDR3 totals 14 residues. Per germline, CDR1 LGHDT and CDR2 YNNKEL (reference sequence).

The J gene is TRBJ1-6, the V gene TRBV6-6; 12 bases match TRBD1. The CDR3 loop spans 19 amino acids. Germline V CDR1 and CDR2: MNHNY, SVGAGI (reference sequence). Germline trimming cut 5 bases from V and 7 bases from J; bases unmatched to any gene: 15. The DNA for the CDR3 is TGTGCCAGCAGTCTCCTCACCGGGACAGGGGGCTCATCCAATTCACCCCTCCACTTT. As protein: CASSLLTGTGGSSNSPLHF.

This clone was counted between two and nine times. The chain employs TRBV28 and TRBJ2-7, with D possibly TRBD1 on 6 matching bases. Germline CDR1 is MDHEN and CDR2 is SYDVKM. The length of the CDR3 is 14 residues. V lost 5 bases and J lost 2, with 13 bases in between. In DNA form, the CDR3 reads TGTGCCAGCAGTCCGAACAGACAGGCCTACGAGCAGTACTTC. Encoded protein: CASSPNRQAYEQYF.

The chain combines TRBV5-1 with TRBJ1-6; 9 nucleotides line up with TRBD1. Trimming took 4 bases from V and 0 from J; bases not matched to a gene: 17. Per the germline V gene, CDR1 is SGHRS and CDR2 is YFSETQ. The CDR3 contains 21 residues. CDR3: CASSLQGQGSAGSSYNSPLHF. For the CDR3, the DNA is TGCGCCAGCAGCCTACAAGGACAGGGGTCGGCGGGGAGCTCCTATAATTCACCCCTCCACTTT.

The V gene is TRBV28, the J gene TRBJ2-7; D might be TRBD2 (6 bases). The germline gives CDR1 MDHEN, CDR2 SYDVKM. Trimming took 5 bases from V and 5 from J, leaving 10 bases between them. The CDR3 runs 12 residues. CDR3 amino acids: CASSPWGDEQYF. CDR3 sequence (DNA): TGTGCCAGCAGTCCCTGGGGGGACGAGCAGTACTTC.

The chain uses TRBV27 and TRBJ2-7, with 13 positions matching TRBD2. Germline V gene sequence: CDR1 MNHEY, CDR2 SMNVEV (reference sequence). The V segment lost 6 bases and the J segment 3 bases; nucleotides outside the gene matches: 11. This CDR3 contains 17 residues. The CDR3 DNA reads as TGTGCCAGCAGGAAAGACCAAGGGACTAGCGGGATCTACGAGCAGTACTTC. The encoded protein is CASRKDQGTSGIYEQYF.

CDR3 sequence (DNA): TGTGCCAGCAGTTTATCCTCGGGACAGTTGGGGGTCTATGGCTACACCTTC. Translating it yields CASSLSSGQLGVYGYTF. The chain employs TRBV27 and TRBJ1-2; 7 nucleotides line up with TRBD1. Germline V lookup: CDR1 MNHEY, CDR2 SMNVEV (reference sequence). CDR3 length equals 17 residues. V shed 0 bases, J shed 4 bases, and the junction held 11 bases outside the gene matches.

The chain is built from TRBV7-7 and TRBJ2-2; 9 nucleotides agree with TRBD2. The V segment lost 4 bases and the J segment 1 base; nucleotides outside the gene matches: 7. The length of the CDR3 is 17 residues. Germline V gives CDR1 SSHAT, CDR2 FNYEAQ (reference sequence). CDR3 loop: CASSSFSGSGNTGELFF. The CDR3 DNA follows: TGTGCCAGCAGCTCCTTTAGCGGGAGTGGGAACACCGGGGAGCTGTTTTTT.

This chain joins TRBV6-2 or TRBV6-3 and TRBJ2-7; 7 nucleotides match TRBD1. V lost 4 bases to trimming and J lost 5 bases; unmatched junction nucleotides: 5. The length of the CDR3 is 13 residues. Germline V CDR1 and CDR2: MNHEY, SVGEGT. The CDR3 here is CASSFRDRNEQYF. The CDR3 DNA follows: TGTGCCAGCAGTTTCCGGGACAGAAACGAGCAGTACTTC.

The chain is built from TRBV29-1 and TRBJ2-1; 7 nucleotides line up with TRBD2. V lost 7 bases, J lost 2 bases, and 11 bases stayed unmatched. Germline loops: CDR1 SQVTM, CDR2 ANQGSEA. The CDR3 length is 15 residues. In DNA, the CDR3 is TGCAGCGCTGGTGGTAGAGCGGGAACCTACAATGAGCAGTTCTTC. Encoded protein: CSAGGRAGTYNEQFF.

As concerns this clone: The identical CDR3 is also encoded by other nucleotide sequences in the sample. The chain uses TRBV29-1 and TRBJ2-5, with 7 bases lining up with TRBD1. V lost 3 bases to trimming and J lost 2 bases; unmatched junction nucleotides: 0. Germline CDR1 and CDR2: SQVTM and ANQGSEA. This CDR3 has 12 residues. DNA of the CDR3: TGCAGCGTTGACAGGGGGCAAGAGACCCAGTACTTC. Amino acids: CSVDRGQETQYF.

This clone has only one observation. V is TRBV19 and J is TRBJ1-5, with D possibly TRBD1 on 6 matching bases. Trimming stripped 5 bases from V and 6 bases from J, with 17 bases between. Per the germline V gene, CDR1 is LNHDA and CDR2 is SQIVND (reference sequence). CDR3 length: 15 amino acids. CDR3 DNA sequence: TGTGCCAGTAGTCTAGGCCGCGGGGGCTCTCAGCCCCAGCATTTT. Encoded protein: CASSLGRGGSQPQHF.